The 11 T cell receptor beta chains given below trace back to one sample, sequenced in a study of T cells in Graves' hyperthyroidism and ophthalmopathy (dated by TCRdb to about 2019). Library prep was done by multiplex PCR. The data were produced on an Illumina HiSeq 2000. Amplification of TCR beta CDR3 regions was carried out from RNA transcripts. A first-round RT-PCR of the TCR CDR3 used the HTBI primer set with the Qiagen OneStep RT-PCR kit. TCRdb reprocessing: public reads trimmed at Q25 with fastp, clones called with MiXCR, in-frame beta chains kept. Identical CDR3 protein sequences are pooled into one entry, listed with their most common genes and DNA. Within this sample are fewer than 550,000 distinct CDR3 sequences, with 24% of them counted one time only. Approximately 11% of the sample rests with the top ten. Sequencing used blood. The receptors stem from a woman aged 25-40 years with Graves' ophthalmopathy.

Remarks on this clonotype: The junction and the germline gene differ at one end; a read error may be behind it. The chain employs TRBV11-2 and TRBJ2-2; no clear D. Germline values: CDR1 SGHAT, CDR2 FQNNGV. The CDR3 sequence is 15 residues long. The CDR3 is CASTLSVANTGELFF. CDR3 sequence (DNA): TGTGCCAGCACCTTATCGGTGGCGAACACCGGGGAGCTGTTTTTT.

The chain joins TRBV6-1 to TRBJ1-2; possibly TRBD1 for D (6 bases). V lost 5 bases, J lost 8 bases, and 18 bases lay in between. CDR3 length equals 14 residues. Germline V CDR1 and CDR2: MNHNS, SASEGT. The CDR3, as DNA: TGTGCCAGCAGTCCTCCTACAGGGAGAGTCGGCTACACCTTC. Protein sequence: CASSPPTGRVGYTF.

This clonotype has ten or more counts. The V and J genes are TRBV20-1 and TRBJ2-7; no clear D gene. The CDR3 is 11 residues long. Germline V gene sequence: CDR1 DFQATT, CDR2 SNEGSKA (reference sequence). V shed 6 bases and J shed 2 bases, with 8 bases lying between them. CDR3 sequence (DNA): TGCAGTGCCGAAAGCACCTACGAGCAGTACTTC. As protein: CSAESTYEQYF.

This sequence joins TRBV29-1 and TRBJ1-1; 9 bases fit TRBD1. The CDR3 contains 13 residues. Germline values: CDR1 SQVTM, CDR2 ANQGSEA. The trim removed 6 bases at V and 5 bases at J, leaving 7 bases unmatched. CDR3 nucleotide sequence: TGCAGCGTCGGGACAGGGTTGAGGACTGAAGCTTTCTTT. The encoded protein is CSVGTGLRTEAFF.

This clonotype came up a few times. This chain links TRBV4-2 with TRBJ2-7; D is perhaps TRBD1 (7 bases). CDR3 size: 15 residues. Germline CDR1 and CDR2: LGHNA and YNFKEQ. V lost 1 base, J lost 3 bases, and 13 bases lay in between. CDR3 in DNA: TGTGCCAGCAGCCAAGGCGCGGGACAGCTCTACGAGCAGTACTTC. Translated, it gives CASSQGAGQLYEQYF.

This clonotype was counted at least ten times. The genes are TRBV10-2 and TRBJ2-7; 9 bases are a match to TRBD2. The CDR3 runs to 14 residues. Germline-derived CDR1 and CDR2 are WSHSY and SAAADI. Trimming removed 1 base from V and 7 bases from J; junction bases left unmatched: 5. The CDR3 sequence: CASSELAGAGEQYF. The CDR3 bases are TGCGCCAGCAGTGAGTTAGCGGGGGCGGGGGAGCAGTACTTC.

This chain joins TRBV27 and TRBJ2-5, with TRBD2 as a possible D gene (5 bases). This CDR3 region has 19 residues. Trimming cost V 3 bases and J 4 bases, with 27 bases left between them. CDR1 MNHEY and CDR2 SMNVEV come from the germline V gene (reference sequence). CDR3 DNA: TGTGCCAGCAGTTTTTACCCACCATCCTTGGACTGGGAAGGAGAGACCCAGTACTTC. Its translation: CASSFYPPSLDWEGETQYF.

This clonotype came up many times. The chain has TRBV5-1 and TRBJ1-2; D call uncertain. Trimming stripped 1 base from V and 1 base from J, with 14 bases between. The CDR3 consists of 16 residues. Per the germline V gene, CDR1 is SGHRS and CDR2 is YFSETQ. The CDR3 nucleotides read TGCGCCAGCAGCTTGTTAATTACGACGGATAACTATGGCTACACCTTC. Translating it yields CASSLLITTDNYGYTF.

V usage is TRBV6-2 or TRBV6-3 and J usage is TRBJ1-2; D gene uncertain. This CDR3 spans 15 amino acids. Germline CDR1 and CDR2: MNHEY and SVGEGT. V lost 6 bases, J lost 3 bases, and 17 bases lay in between. DNA for the CDR3: TGTGCCAGCAGACCGGAGGGCGGTAACTACTATGGCTACACCTTC. This codes for CASRPEGGNYYGYTF.

This clonotype was observed at least ten times. This sequence joins TRBV7-2 and TRBJ2-7; D is perhaps TRBD1 (5 bases). Germline values: CDR1 SGHTA, CDR2 FQGNSA. The CDR3 is made up of 13 amino acids. The ends were cut back, 4 bases at V and 7 bases at J, with 14 bases in the middle. This chain's CDR3 is CASSSRTSGEQYF. In DNA, the CDR3 is TGTGCCAGCAGCTCCCGGACCTCAGGGGAGCAGTACTTC.

The V and J genes are TRBV7-2 and TRBJ1-2; D unclear. Trimming removed 7 bases from V and 0 bases from J, with 12 bases in between. The CDR3 has 14 amino acids. Germline CDR1 SGHTA, CDR2 FQGNSA. CDR3 protein: CASTLEATNYGYTF. DNA for the CDR3: TGTGCCAGCACCCTAGAAGCAACTAACTATGGCTACACCTTC.